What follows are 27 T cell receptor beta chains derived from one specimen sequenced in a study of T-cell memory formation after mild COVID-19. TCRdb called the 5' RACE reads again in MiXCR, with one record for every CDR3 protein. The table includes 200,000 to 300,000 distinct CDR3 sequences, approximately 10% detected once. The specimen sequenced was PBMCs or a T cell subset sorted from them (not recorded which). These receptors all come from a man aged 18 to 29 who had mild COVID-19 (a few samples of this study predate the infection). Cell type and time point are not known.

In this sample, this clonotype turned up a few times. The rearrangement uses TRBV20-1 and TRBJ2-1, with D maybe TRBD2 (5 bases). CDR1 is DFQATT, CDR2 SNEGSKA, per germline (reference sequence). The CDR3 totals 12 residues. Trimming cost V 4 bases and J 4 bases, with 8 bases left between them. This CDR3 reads CSAIGGYNEQFF. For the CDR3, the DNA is TGCAGTGCTATCGGCGGGTACAATGAGCAGTTCTTC.

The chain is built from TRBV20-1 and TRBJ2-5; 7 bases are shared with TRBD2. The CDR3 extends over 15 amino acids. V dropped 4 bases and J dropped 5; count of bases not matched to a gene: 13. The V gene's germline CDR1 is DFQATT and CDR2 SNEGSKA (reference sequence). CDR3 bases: TGCAGTGCTACCCCTACGGGGGGACCGAGGGAGACCCAGTACTTC. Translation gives CSATPTGGPRETQYF.

The CDR3: CSATPQGVTWETQYF. CDR3 DNA sequence: TGCAGTGCGACCCCCCAGGGGGTGACGTGGGAGACCCAGTACTTC. The chain employs TRBV20-1 and TRBJ2-5; 7 bases align to TRBD1. V lost 6 bases and J lost 5; bases outside the gene matches: 15. There are 15 residues in the CDR3. Germline CDR1 and CDR2: DFQATT and SNEGSKA (reference sequence).

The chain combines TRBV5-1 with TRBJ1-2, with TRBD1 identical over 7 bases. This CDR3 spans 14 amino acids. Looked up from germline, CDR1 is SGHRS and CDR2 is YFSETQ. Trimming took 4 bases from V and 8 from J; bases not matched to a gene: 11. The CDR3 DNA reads TGCGCCAGCAGCCCGGGAGGCGGGACAGCCGGCTACACCTTC. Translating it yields CASSPGGGTAGYTF.

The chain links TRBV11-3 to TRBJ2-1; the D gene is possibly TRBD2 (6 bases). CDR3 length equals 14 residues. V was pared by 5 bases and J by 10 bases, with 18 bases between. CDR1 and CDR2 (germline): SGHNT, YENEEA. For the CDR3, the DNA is TGTGCCAGCAGCCCGGGCGGGGATCAGTGGGAGCAGTTCTTC. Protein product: CASSPGGDQWEQFF.

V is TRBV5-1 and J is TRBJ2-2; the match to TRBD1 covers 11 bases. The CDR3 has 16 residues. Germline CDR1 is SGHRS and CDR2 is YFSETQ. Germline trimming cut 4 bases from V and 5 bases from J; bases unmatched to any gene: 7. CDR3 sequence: CASSLLDRGRTGELFF. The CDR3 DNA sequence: TGCGCCAGCAGCCTCCTGGACAGGGGGCGGACCGGGGAGCTGTTTTTT.

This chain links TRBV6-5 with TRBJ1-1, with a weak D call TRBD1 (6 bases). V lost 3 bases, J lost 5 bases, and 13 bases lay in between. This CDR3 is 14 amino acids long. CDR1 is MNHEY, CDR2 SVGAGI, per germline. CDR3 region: CASSYRQGRTEAFF. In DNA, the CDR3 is TGTGCCAGCAGTTATCGGCAGGGGAGGACTGAAGCTTTCTTT.

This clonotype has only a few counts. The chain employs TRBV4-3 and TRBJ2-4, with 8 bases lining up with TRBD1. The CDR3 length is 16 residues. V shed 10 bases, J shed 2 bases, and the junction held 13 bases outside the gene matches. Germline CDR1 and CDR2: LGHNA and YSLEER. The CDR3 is CATHNDRGRSKNIQYF. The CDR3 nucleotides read TGCGCCACCCACAATGACAGGGGCAGATCCAAAAACATTCAGTACTTC.

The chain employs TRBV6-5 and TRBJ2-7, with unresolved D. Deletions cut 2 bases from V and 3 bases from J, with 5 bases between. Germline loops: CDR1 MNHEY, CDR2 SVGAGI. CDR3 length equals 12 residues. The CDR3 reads CASSYSNYEQYV. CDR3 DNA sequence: TGTGCCAGCAGTTACAGTAACTACGAGCAGTACGTC.

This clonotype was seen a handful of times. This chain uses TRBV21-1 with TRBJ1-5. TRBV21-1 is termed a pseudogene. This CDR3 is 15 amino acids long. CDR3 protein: CASRGVLHTDQPQHF. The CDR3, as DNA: TGTGCCAGCAGGGGGGTGTTGCACACCGATCAGCCCCAGCATTTT.

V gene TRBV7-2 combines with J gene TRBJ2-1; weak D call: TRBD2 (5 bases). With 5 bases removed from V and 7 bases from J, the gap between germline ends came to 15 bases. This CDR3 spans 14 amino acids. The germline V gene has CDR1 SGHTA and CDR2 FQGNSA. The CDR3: CASSPTPLANEQFF. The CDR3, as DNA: TGTGCCAGCAGCCCGACCCCGCTAGCAAATGAGCAGTTCTTC.

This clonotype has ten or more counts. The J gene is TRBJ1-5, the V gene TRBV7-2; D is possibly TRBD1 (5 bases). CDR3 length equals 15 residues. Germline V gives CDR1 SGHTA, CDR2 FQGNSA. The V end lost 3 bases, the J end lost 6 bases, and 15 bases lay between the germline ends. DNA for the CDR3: TGTGCCAGCAGCTTTGGGGGTACGAGGGGTCAGCCCCAGCATTTT. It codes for CASSFGGTRGQPQHF.

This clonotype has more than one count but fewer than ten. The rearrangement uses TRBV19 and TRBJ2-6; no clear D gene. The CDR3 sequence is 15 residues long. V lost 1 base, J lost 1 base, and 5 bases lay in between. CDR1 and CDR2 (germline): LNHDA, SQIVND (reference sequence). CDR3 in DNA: TGTGCCAGTAGTATAGGAGTGTCTGGGGCCAACGTCCTGACTTTC. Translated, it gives CASSIGVSGANVLTF.

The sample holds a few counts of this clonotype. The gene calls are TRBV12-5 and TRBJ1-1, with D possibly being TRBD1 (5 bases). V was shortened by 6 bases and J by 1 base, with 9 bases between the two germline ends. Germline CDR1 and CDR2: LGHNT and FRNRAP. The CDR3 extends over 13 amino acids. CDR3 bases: TGTGCTAGTGGCCCTACAGGGAACACTGAAGCTTTCTTT. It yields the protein CASGPTGNTEAFF.

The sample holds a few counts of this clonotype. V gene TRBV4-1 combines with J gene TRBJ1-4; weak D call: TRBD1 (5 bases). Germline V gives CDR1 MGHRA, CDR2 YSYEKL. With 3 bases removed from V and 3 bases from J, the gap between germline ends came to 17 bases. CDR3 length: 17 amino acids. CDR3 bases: TGCGCCAGCAGCCAGGGGGGATGGGGCAGTGCTAATGAAAAACTGTTTTTT. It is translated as CASSQGGWGSANEKLFF.

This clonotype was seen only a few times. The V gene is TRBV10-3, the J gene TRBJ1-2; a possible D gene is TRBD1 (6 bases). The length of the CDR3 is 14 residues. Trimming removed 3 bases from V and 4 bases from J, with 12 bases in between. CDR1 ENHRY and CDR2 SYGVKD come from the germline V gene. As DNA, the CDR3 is TGTGCCATCAGTGAAGGACAACAGGGCTATGGCTACACCTTC. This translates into CAISEGQQGYGYTF.

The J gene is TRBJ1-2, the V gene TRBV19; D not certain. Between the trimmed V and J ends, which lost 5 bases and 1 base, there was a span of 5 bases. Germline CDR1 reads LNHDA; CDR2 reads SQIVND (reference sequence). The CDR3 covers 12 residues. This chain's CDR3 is CASSPYNYGYTF. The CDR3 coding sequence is TGTGCCAGTAGTCCTTATAACTATGGCTACACCTTC.

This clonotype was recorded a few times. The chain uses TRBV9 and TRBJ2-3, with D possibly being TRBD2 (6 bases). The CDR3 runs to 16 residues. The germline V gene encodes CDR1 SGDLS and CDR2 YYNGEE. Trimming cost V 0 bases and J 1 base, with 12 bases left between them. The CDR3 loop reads CASSVGRVGGTDTQYF. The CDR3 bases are TGTGCCAGCAGCGTAGGGAGGGTTGGGGGCACAGATACGCAGTATTTT.

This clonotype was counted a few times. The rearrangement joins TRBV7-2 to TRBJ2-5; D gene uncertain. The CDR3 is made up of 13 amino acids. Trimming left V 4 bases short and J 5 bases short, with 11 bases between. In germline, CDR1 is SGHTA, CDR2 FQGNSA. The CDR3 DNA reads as TGTGCCAGCAGCTCCCCGGTCGTGGAGACCCAGTACTTC. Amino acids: CASSSPVVETQYF.

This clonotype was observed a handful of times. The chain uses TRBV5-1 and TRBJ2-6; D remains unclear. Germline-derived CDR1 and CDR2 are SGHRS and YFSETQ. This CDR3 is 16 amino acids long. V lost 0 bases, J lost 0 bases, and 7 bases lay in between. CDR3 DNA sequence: TGCGCCAGCAGCTTGGAATGGAGCTCTGGGGCCAACGTCCTGACTTTC. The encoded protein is CASSLEWSSGANVLTF. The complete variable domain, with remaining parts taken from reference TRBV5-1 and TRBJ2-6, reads KAGVTQTPRYLIKTRGQQVTLSCSPISGHRSVSWYQQTPGQGLQFLFEYFSETQRNKGNFPGRFSGRQFSNSRSEMNVSTLELGDSALYLCASSLEWSSGANVLTFGAGSRLTVL.

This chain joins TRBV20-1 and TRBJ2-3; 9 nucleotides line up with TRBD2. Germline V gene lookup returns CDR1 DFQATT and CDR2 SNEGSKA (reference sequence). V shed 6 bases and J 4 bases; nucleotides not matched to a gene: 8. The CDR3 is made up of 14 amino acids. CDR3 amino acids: CSARGLARADTQYF. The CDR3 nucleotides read TGCAGTGCGAGGGGACTAGCTCGGGCAGATACGCAGTATTTT.

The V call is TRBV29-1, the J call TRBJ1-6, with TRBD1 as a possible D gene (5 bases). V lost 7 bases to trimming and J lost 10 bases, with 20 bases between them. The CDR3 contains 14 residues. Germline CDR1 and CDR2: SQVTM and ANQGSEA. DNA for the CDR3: TGCAGCGCCCGGGTGGGGCAGGGATACTCACCCCTCCACTTT. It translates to CSARVGQGYSPLHF.

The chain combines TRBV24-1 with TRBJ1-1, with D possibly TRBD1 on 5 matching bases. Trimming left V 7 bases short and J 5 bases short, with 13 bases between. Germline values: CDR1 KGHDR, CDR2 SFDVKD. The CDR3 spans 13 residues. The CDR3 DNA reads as TGTGCCACCAGGGGACCGGAGAGGACTGAAGCTTTCTTT. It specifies CATRGPERTEAFF.

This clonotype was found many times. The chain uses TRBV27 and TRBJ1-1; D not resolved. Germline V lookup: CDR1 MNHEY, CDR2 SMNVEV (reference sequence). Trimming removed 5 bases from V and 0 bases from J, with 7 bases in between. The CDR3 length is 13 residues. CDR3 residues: CASSPLMNTEAFF. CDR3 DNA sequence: TGTGCCAGCAGTCCACTCATGAACACTGAAGCTTTCTTT.

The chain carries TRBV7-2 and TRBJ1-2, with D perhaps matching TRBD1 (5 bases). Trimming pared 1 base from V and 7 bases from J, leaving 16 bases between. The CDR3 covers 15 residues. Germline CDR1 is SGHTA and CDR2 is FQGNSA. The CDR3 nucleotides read TGTGCCAGCAGCTTAGATCCCGGGGCAACGGGTGGCTACACCTTC. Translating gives CASSLDPGATGGYTF.

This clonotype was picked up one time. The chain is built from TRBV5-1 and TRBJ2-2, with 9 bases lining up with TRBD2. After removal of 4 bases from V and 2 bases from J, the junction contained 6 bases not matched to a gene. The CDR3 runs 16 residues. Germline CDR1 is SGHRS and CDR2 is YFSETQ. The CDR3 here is CASSGSGGSNTGELFF. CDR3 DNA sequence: TGCGCCAGCAGCGGGAGCGGGGGGTCTAACACCGGGGAGCTGTTTTTT.

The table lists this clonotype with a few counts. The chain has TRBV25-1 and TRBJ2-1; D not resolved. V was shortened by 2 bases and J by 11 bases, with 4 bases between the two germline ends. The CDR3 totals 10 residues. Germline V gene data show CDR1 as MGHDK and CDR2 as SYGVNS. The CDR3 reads CASSEGQQFF. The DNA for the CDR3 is TGTGCCAGCAGTGAAGGACAGCAGTTCTTC.